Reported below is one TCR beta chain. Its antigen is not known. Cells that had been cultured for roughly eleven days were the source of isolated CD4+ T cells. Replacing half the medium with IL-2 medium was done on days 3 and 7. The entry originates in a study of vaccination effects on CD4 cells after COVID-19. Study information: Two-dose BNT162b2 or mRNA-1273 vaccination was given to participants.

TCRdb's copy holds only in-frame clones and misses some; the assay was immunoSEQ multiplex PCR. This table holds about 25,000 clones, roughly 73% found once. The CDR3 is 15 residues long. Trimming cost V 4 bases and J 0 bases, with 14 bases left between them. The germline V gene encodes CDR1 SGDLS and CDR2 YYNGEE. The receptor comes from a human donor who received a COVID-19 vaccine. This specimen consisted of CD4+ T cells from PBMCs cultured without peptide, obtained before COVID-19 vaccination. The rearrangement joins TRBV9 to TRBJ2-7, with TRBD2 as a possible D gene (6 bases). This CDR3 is CASSSGGGNSYEQYF. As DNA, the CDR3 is TGTGCCAGCAGCTCAGGTGGGGGGAACTCCTACGAGCAGTACTTC.